This is a list of T cell receptor beta chains from one sample in a study of blood T cell repertoires in COVID-19. Clones were read by immunoSEQ multiplex PCR, and TCRdb kept only the in-frame ones, dropping some. The profile shows some 190,000 clones, about 86% of them singletons. Sequencing was carried out using peripheral blood. These receptors came from a man aged 18 to 30 with active or convalescent COVID-19. CDR3s include the opening cysteine and the closing phenylalanine or tryptophan. The order of the fields is CDR3 DNA, CDR3 protein, J gene, clone size, V gene, D gene. The D gene is left open where the match is weak. Some rows mark clone size as missing; the rest say once, few, many or name a class of expanded clone.

CDR3 DNA: TGTGCCACCAGCAGGGACAGGGGGCGGTACGAGCAGTACTTC; CDR3 protein: CATSRDRGRYEQYF; J gene: TRBJ2-7; clone size: -; V gene: TRBV15; D gene: TRBD1
CDR3 DNA: TGTGCCAGTAGTAATTTAGAGTGGGCAGTCTCTGGTCAGCCCCAGCATTTT; CDR3 protein: CASSNLEWAVSGQPQHF; J gene: TRBJ1-5; clone size: once; V gene: TRBV19; D gene: -
CDR3 DNA: TGTGCTAGCAGCGTCACACAGAACACTGAAGCTTTCTTT; CDR3 protein: CASSVTQNTEAFF; J gene: TRBJ1-1; clone size: -; V gene: TRBV7-7; D gene: -
CDR3 DNA: TGTGCCAGCAGCCCCGGGACAGGGGTTTTGAACACTGAAGCTTTCTTT; CDR3 protein: CASSPGTGVLNTEAFF; J gene: TRBJ1-1; clone size: -; V gene: TRBV6-6; D gene: TRBD1
CDR3 DNA: TGTGCCTGCAGACAGGCCCCCCATTACGAGCAGTACTTC; CDR3 protein: CACRQAPHYEQYF; J gene: TRBJ2-7; clone size: -; V gene: TRBV6-5; D gene: -
CDR3 DNA: TGCAGCGTCGATGGGACAGGGGGTGGCGATGGCTACACCTTC; CDR3 protein: CSVDGTGGGDGYTF; J gene: TRBJ1-2; clone size: few; V gene: TRBV29-1; D gene: TRBD1
CDR3 DNA: TGTGCCAGCAGTTATAAAGCGGAATGGGCCTACGAGCAGTACTTC; CDR3 protein: CASSYKAEWAYEQYF; J gene: TRBJ2-7; clone size: once; V gene: TRBV27; D gene: -
CDR3 DNA: TGTGCCACCTGGGCAGGGGGCAACGGGGAGCTGTTTTTT; CDR3 protein: CATWAGGNGELFF; J gene: TRBJ2-2; clone size: -; V gene: TRBV24-1; D gene: TRBD1
CDR3 DNA: TGCGCCAGCAGCCAAGGCGCAGGGGGATTTGGAAACACCATATATTTT; CDR3 protein: CASSQGAGGFGNTIYF; J gene: TRBJ1-3; clone size: -; V gene: TRBV4-3; D gene: TRBD1
CDR3 DNA: TGTGCCAGCAGCTTGCCTAGCGCTAGCACAGATACGCAGTATTTT; CDR3 protein: CASSLPSASTDTQYF; J gene: TRBJ2-3; clone size: few; V gene: TRBV5-6; D gene: -
CDR3 DNA: TGTGCCAGCTCTGGCCAGCGTGGCGAAAAACTGTTTTTT; CDR3 protein: CASSGQRGEKLFF; J gene: TRBJ1-4; clone size: -; V gene: TRBV2; D gene: -
CDR3 DNA: TGTGCCAGCAGTGAAGGCCGACAGCGCTATGGCTACACCTTC; CDR3 protein: CASSEGRQRYGYTF; J gene: TRBJ1-2; clone size: -; V gene: TRBV6-1; D gene: -
CDR3 DNA: TGTGCCAGCTCAGCTACAGGGGGCACGTCCAAAAACATTCAGTACTTC; CDR3 protein: CASSATGGTSKNIQYF; J gene: TRBJ2-4; clone size: once; V gene: TRBV18; D gene: TRBD1
CDR3 DNA: TGTGCCAGCACCCCTGTAGCTAGCTCCTACAATGAGCAGTTCTTC; CDR3 protein: CASTPVASSYNEQFF; J gene: TRBJ2-1; clone size: -; V gene: TRBV6-5; D gene: -
CDR3 DNA: TGTGCCAGCAGCGCAAGCGGGAGTGGCGACACCGGGGAGCTGTTTTTT; CDR3 protein: CASSASGSGDTGELFF; J gene: TRBJ2-2; clone size: -; V gene: TRBV11-3; D gene: TRBD2
CDR3 DNA: TGTGCCAGCAGTGACGCTCCCGGGACTAGCGGGGACAGCTCCTACGAGCAGTACTTC; CDR3 protein: CASSDAPGTSGDSSYEQYF; J gene: TRBJ2-7; clone size: -; V gene: TRBV2; D gene: TRBD2
CDR3 DNA: TGCAGCGTTGAACCTCTGGAGACTAGCCAGGAGACCCAGTACTTC; CDR3 protein: CSVEPLETSQETQYF; J gene: TRBJ2-5; clone size: -; V gene: TRBV29-1; D gene: TRBD2
CDR3 DNA: TGTGCCAGCAGCCCCGCTTTTGGCGGCCCTTACGAGCAGTACTTC; CDR3 protein: CASSPAFGGPYEQYF; J gene: TRBJ2-7; clone size: -; V gene: TRBV11-2; D gene: -
CDR3 DNA: TGTGCCAGCAGTTCGGGTAGACTAGCGGGATCCACCGGGGAGCTGTTTTTT; CDR3 protein: CASSSGRLAGSTGELFF; J gene: TRBJ2-2; clone size: once; V gene: TRBV28; D gene: TRBD2
CDR3 DNA: TGCAGTGCCAGTGACAGGGTTAGCAATCAGCCCCAGCATTTT; CDR3 protein: CSASDRVSNQPQHF; J gene: TRBJ1-5; clone size: -; V gene: TRBV20-1; D gene: TRBD1
CDR3 DNA: TGTGCCAGCAGCTCCGCGGCGGTAAGGTACTACGAGCAGTACTTC; CDR3 protein: CASSSAAVRYYEQYF; J gene: TRBJ2-7; clone size: once; V gene: TRBV7-2; D gene: -
CDR3 DNA: TGTGCCAGTAGTATAGTAAGGAGGGACCAAGAGACCCAGTACTTC; CDR3 protein: CASSIVRRDQETQYF; J gene: TRBJ2-5; clone size: -; V gene: TRBV19; D gene: -
CDR3 DNA: TGTGCCAGCAGTTATGCGGGAGCATACAATGAGCAGTTCTTC; CDR3 protein: CASSYAGAYNEQFF; J gene: TRBJ2-1; clone size: once; V gene: TRBV6-2/TRBV6-3; D gene: TRBD2
CDR3 DNA: TGTGCCAGTAGTATGGACAGGGCCACTGAAGCTTTCTTT; CDR3 protein: CASSMDRATEAFF; J gene: TRBJ1-1; clone size: -; V gene: TRBV19; D gene: TRBD1
CDR3 DNA: TGTGCCAGCAGTTCCGGGACTAGCGGAGAGACCCAGTACTTC; CDR3 protein: CASSSGTSGETQYF; J gene: TRBJ2-5; clone size: once; V gene: TRBV6-2/TRBV6-3; D gene: TRBD2
CDR3 DNA: TGTGCCAGCAGCTTGTCCCGGGGAACCGGCAATGAGCAGTTCTTC; CDR3 protein: CASSLSRGTGNEQFF; J gene: TRBJ2-1; clone size: -; V gene: TRBV5-4; D gene: -